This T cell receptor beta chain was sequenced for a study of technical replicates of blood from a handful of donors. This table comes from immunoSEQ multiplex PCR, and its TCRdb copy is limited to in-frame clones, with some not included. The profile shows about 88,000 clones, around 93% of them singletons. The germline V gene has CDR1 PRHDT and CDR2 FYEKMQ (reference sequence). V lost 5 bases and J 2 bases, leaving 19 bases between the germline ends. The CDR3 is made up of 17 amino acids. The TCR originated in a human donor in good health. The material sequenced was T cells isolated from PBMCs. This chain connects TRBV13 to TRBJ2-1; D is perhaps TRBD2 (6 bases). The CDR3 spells CASSLHSTGTAYNEQFF. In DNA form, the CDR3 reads TGTGCCAGCAGCCTACACTCTACCGGGACTGCCTACAATGAGCAGTTCTTC. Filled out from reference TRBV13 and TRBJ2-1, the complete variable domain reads AAGVIQSPRHLIKEKRETATLKCYPIPRHDTVYWYQQGPGQDPQFLISFYEKMQSDKGSIPDRFSAQQFSDYHSELNMSSLELGDSALYFCASSLHSTGTAYNEQFFGPGTRLTVL.